This T cell receptor (beta chain) was captured in a study of T cell responses to AZD1222 COVID-19 vaccine. Across the study: Researchers grouped second doses given at about 4 or about 12 weeks into one pool. The study's findings and limits: Spike regions recognized by vaccine-associated CD4 TCRs spanned the protein, led by 160-218 and 743-854. There were mostly white British donors and more females than males, and clonal diversity was possibly underestimated. Within unmutated variant regions lay the reported targets of nearly half of spike-specific TCRs.

Clones were read by immunoSEQ multiplex PCR, and TCRdb kept only the in-frame ones, dropping some. The data show some 140,000 clones, about 87% seen once. With regard to this clone: Its antigen is still unknown.

Trimming stripped 5 bases from V and 1 base from J, with 14 bases between. The CDR3 is made up of 15 amino acids. The germline CDR1 and CDR2 sequences are SGHTA and FQGNSA. The sample in question was peripheral blood, obtained on day 0 of AZD1222 vaccination. This sequence originates from an adult in good health. V gene TRBV7-2 combines with J gene TRBJ2-5; D might be TRBD2 (5 bases). The CDR3 nucleotides are TGTGCCAGCAGCGTCAATTCGGGATTCCAAGAGACCCAGTACTTC. Amino acids: CASSVNSGFQETQYF.